The sequence of this T cell receptor (beta chain) was determined in a study of cytomegalovirus exposure and HLA in healthy donors (dated by TCRdb to the late 2010s). At the level of the whole study: According to a later analysis, the approximately 120 validation repertoires were produced on the same platform as the 666 repertoires of the first cohort. The aim of the study was to test whether cataloging public T cell receptors could identify signatures of past pathogen exposure. To predict cytomegalovirus infection status, the study brought together high-throughput TCR immunosequencing, statistical association of individual TCRs with disease status, and machine learning. In addition to the first cohort of around 670 subjects, a separate validation cohort of 130 or so different subjects was used. General study outcomes and caveats: A later analysis lacked HLA typing for the validation cohort, so it scored co-occurrence in that cohort across all 120 or so repertoires. Across donors, most TCR sequences were observed very rarely, whereas some public TCRs were present in many individuals. In vitro tests confirmed that a few of the cytomegalovirus-associated TCR beta chains recognize cytomegalovirus antigens. According to the authors, the approach could potentially be generalized to other disease states and immunological phenotypes. A total of some 180 TCR beta chains were listed by the study as associated with cytomegalovirus. The classifier was reported to diagnose cytomegalovirus status with high specificity and sensitivity in both the original and validation cohorts. A later analysis found that TCRs clustered in the first cohort also tended to co-occur in the roughly 120 validation repertoires, with approximately 95% of cluster scores above 0.

The CDR1 and CDR2 encoded by the germline V gene are SGHTA and FQGNSA. From V the trimming removes 0 bases and from J it removes 5 bases, while the gene matches leave 5 bases of the junction unaccounted for. Including cysteine and phenylalanine, the CDR3 has 15 amino acids. The retained sequence is limited to the CDR3, 45 bases, with the frame set at the first base. The library came from the immunoSEQ multiplex PCR assay. Turning to the authors' computational methods: A statistical classification framework was built for diagnosing cytomegalovirus status from the catalog of TCR beta chain sequences. TCRdb provides this immuneACCESS table in a form limited to in-frame rearrangements. Some clones are lacking; in checked studies, under half of them reflect an unresolved V gene, and why the rest are absent is not known. That table is the source of V, J and clone size, and D and trimming were worked out from the DNA. This sample comprises 160,000 or so clones, 86% of them detected only once. The ten largest clonotypes hold less than 3.5% of the sample.

As to this clone: Its antigen remains undetermined. No much larger clone is present one base from it, and per-base qualities are unavailable.

The donors belonged to the validation cohort of about 130 subjects, which was separate from the approximately 660-subject first cohort. The sequenced material came from PBMCs. The receptor comes from a man aged 18 to 29 in good health and CMV-seropositive. The receptor chain draws on TRBV7-2 and TRBJ1-2; 8 middle bases align to TRBD1. The CDR3 region has the sequence CASSLAAGGGYGYTF. The nucleotide sequence is given as TGTGCCAGCAGCTTAGCCGCAGGGGGCGGATATGGCTACACCTTC.